The present T cell receptor (beta chain) was sequenced within a study of T cell repertoires in cytomegalovirus infection. The study, taken as a whole, reports: Carriers of CMV plus the relevant HLA were identified by cumulative public TCR beta family frequency.

TCRdb called the reads again in MiXCR, with one record for every CDR3 protein. The top ten clones hold approximately 12% of a sample with about 310,000 distinct CDR3 sequences, around 25% of them seen once. A note on this clonotype: The antigen is not known.

From germline, CDR1 is SNHLY and CDR2 FYNNEI. CDR3 length: 12 amino acids. With 6 bases removed from V and 3 bases from J, the gap between germline ends came to 8 bases. The J gene is TRBJ1-1, the V gene TRBV2, with no clear D. The source was cultured PBMCs, collected from culture after CMV antigen stimulation. The TCR sequence derives from a human donor in good health (CMV status not recorded). Some clones in this sample may be carry-over from other donors' samples. The CDR3 DNA is TGTGCCAGCAGCGGCTGGTACACTGAAGCTTTCTTT. Protein sequence: CASSGWYTEAFF.